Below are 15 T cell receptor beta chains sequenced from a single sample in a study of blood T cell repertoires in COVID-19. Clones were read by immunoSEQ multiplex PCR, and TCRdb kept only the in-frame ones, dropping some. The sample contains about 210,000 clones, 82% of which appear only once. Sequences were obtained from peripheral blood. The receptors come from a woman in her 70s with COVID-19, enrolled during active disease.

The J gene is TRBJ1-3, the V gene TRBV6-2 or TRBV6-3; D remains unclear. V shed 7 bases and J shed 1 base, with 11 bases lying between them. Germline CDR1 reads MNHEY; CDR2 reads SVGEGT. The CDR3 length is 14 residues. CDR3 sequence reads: CASTPKRSGNTIYF. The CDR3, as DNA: TGTGCCAGCACCCCCAAGAGGTCTGGAAACACCATATATTTT.

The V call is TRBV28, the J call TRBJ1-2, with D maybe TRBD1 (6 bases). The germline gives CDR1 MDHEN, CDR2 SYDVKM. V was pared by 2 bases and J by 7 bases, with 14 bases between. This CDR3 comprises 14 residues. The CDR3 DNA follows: TGTGCCAGCAGTTTAAAACAGGGAAAGGGTGGCTACACCTTC. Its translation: CASSLKQGKGGYTF.

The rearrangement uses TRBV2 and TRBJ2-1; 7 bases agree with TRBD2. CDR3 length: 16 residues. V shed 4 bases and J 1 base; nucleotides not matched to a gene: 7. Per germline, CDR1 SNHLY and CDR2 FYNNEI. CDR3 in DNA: TGTGCCAGCAGTGGCGGGAGAGATCCTTCCTACAATGAGCAGTTCTTC. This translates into CASSGGRDPSYNEQFF.

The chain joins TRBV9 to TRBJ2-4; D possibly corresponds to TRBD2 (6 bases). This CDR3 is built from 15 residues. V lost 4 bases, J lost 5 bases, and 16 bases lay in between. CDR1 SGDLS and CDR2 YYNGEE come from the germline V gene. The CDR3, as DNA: TGTGCCAGCAGCCAGGAGGGCAGAAGAGAAAACATTCAGTACTTC. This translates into CASSQEGRRENIQYF.

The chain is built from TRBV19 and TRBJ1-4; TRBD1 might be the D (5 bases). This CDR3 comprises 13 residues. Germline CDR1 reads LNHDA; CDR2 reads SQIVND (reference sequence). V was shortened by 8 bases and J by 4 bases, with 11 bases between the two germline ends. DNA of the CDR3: TGTGCCAGTTCCGGGGACTTTAATGAAAAACTGTTTTTT. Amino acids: CASSGDFNEKLFF. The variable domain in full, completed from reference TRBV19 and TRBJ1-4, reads DGGITQSPKYLFRKEGQNVTLSCEQNLNHDAMYWYRQDPGQGLRLIYYSQIVNDFQKGDIAEGYSVSREKKESFPLTVTSAQKNPTAFYLCASSGDFNEKLFFGSGTQLSVL.

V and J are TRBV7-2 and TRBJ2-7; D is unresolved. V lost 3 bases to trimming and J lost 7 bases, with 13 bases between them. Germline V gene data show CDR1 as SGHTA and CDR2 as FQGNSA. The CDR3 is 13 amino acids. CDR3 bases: TGTGCCAGCAGCTTTCTTGGAGAAGGAGAGCAGTACTTC. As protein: CASSFLGEGEQYF.

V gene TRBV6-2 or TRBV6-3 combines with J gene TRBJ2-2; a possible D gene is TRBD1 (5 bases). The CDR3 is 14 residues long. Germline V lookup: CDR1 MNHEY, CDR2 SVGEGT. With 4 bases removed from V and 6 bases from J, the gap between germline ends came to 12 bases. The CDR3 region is CASSFAGLAGELFF. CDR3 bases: TGTGCCAGCAGTTTCGCAGGGTTGGCCGGGGAGCTGTTTTTT.

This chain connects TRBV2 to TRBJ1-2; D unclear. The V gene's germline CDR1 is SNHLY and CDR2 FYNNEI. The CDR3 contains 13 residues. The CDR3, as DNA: TGTGCGAGCCTGTGGAGATCTAACTATGGCTACACCTTC. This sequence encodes CASLWRSNYGYTF. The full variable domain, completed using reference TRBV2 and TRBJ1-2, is EPEVTQTPSHQVTQMGQEVILRCVPISNHLYFYWYRQILGQKVEFLVSFYNNEISEKSEIFDDQFSVERPDGSNFTLKIRSTKLEDSAMYFCASLWRSNYGYTFGSGTRLTVV.

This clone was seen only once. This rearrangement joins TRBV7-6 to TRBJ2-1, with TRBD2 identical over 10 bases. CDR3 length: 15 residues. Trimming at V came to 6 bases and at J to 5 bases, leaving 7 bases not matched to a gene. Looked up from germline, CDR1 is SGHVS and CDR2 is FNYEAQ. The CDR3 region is CASRPTSGVDNEQFF. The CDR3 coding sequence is TGTGCCAGCAGACCCACTAGCGGGGTGGACAATGAGCAGTTCTTC.

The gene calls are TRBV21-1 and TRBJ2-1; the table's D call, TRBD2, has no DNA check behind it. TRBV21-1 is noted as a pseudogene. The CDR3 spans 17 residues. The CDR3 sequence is CASSSWLAGPSYNEQFF. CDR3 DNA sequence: TGTGCCAGCAGCAGCTGGCTAGCGGGACCCTCTTACAATGAGCAGTTCTTC.

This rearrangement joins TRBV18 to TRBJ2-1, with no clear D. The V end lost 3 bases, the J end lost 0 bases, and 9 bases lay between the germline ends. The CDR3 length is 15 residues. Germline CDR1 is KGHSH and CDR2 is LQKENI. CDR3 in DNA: TGTGCCAGCTCACCGATGCGGAGCTCCTACAATGAGCAGTTCTTC. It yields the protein CASSPMRSSYNEQFF.

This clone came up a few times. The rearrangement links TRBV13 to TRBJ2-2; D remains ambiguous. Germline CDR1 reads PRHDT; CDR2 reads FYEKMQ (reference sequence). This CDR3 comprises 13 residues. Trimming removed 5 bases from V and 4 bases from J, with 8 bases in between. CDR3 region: CASSPRSTGELFF. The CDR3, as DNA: TGTGCCAGCAGCCCGAGGTCCACCGGGGAGCTGTTTTTT.

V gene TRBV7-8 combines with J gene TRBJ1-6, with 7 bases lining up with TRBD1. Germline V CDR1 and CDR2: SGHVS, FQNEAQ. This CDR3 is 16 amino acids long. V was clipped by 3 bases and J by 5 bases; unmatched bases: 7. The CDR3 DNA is TGTGCCAGCAGCTTGAGCAGGGGGAATAATAATTCACCCCTCCACTTT. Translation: CASSLSRGNNNSPLHF.

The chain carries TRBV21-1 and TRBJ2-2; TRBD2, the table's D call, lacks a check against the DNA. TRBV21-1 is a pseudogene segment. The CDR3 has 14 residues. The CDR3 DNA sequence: TGTGCCAGCAGGCCGAGGGAGTACACCGGGGAGCTGTTTTTT. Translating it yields CASRPREYTGELFF.

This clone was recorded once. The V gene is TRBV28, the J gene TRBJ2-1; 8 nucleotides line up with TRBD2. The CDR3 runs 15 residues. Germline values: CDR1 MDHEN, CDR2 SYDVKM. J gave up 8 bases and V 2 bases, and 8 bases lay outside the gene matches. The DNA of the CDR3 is TGTGCCAGCAGTTTAGGGCTAGCGGGTAAGGATGAGCAGTTCTTC. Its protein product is CASSLGLAGKDEQFF.